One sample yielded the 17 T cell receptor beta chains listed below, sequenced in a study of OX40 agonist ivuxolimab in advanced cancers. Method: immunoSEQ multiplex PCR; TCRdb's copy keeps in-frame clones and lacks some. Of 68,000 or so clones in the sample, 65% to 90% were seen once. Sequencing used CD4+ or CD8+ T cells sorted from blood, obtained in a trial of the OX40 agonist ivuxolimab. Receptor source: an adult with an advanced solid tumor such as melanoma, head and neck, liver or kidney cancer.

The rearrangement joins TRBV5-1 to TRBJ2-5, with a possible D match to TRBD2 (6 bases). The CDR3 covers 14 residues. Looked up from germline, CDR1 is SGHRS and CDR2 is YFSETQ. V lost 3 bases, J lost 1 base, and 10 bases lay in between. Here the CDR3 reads CASSSGRGQETQYF. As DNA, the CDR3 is TGCGCCAGCAGCTCCGGGCGGGGCCAAGAGACCCAGTACTTC.

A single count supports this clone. The CDR3 loop is CASSQDRGLGRNEQFF. The CDR3 nucleotides are TGTGCCAGCAGCCAAGATCGGGGACTAGGTAGGAATGAGCAGTTCTTC. The J gene is TRBJ2-1, the V gene TRBV4-2, with 8 bases aligning to TRBD2. The CDR3 is 16 residues long. J gave up 7 bases and V 0 bases, and 8 bases lay outside the gene matches. The germline gives CDR1 LGHNA, CDR2 YNFKEQ.

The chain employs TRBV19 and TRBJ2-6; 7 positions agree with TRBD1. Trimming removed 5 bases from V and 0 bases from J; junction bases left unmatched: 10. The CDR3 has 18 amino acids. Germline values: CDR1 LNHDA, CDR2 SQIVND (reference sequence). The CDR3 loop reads CASSRATGSSSGANVLTF. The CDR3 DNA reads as TGTGCCAGTAGTCGAGCGACAGGGTCTAGCTCTGGGGCCAACGTCCTGACTTTC.

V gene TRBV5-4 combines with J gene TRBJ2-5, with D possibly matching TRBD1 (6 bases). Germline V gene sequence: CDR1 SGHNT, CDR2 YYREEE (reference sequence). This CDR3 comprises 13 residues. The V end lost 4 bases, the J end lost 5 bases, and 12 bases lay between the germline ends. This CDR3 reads CASSMTGVETQYF. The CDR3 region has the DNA TGTGCCAGCAGCATGACAGGAGTGGAGACCCAGTACTTC.

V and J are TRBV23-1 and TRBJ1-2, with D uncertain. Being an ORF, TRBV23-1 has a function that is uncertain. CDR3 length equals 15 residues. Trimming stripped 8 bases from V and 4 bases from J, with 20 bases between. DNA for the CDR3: TGCGCCAGCCCCCCTGGGGAAAGACGGGGCTATGGCTACACCTTC. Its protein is CASPPGERRGYGYTF.

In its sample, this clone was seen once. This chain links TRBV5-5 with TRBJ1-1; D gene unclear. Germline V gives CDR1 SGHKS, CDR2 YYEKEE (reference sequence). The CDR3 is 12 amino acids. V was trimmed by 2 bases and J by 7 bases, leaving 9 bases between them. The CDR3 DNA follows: TGTGCCAGCAGCTTCGATCACCTTGAAGCTTTCTTT. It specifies CASSFDHLEAFF.

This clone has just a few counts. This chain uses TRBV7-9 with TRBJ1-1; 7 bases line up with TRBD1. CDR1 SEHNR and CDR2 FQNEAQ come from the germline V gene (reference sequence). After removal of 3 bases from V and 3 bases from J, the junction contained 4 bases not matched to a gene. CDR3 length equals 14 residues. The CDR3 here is CASSFDRADTEAFF. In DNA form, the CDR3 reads TGTGCCAGCAGCTTTGACAGGGCGGACACTGAAGCTTTCTTT.

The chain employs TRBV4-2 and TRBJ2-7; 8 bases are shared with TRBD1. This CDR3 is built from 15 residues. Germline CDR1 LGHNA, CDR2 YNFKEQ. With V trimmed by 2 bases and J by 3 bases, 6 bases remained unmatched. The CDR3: CASSQSPGQVYEQYF. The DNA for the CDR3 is TGTGCCAGCAGCCAATCCCCGGGACAGGTCTACGAGCAGTACTTC.

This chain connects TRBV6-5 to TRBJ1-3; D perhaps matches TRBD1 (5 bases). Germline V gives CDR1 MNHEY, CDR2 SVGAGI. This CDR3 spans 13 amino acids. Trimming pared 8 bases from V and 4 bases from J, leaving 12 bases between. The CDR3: CASSREHGNTIYF. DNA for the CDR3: TGTGCCAGCTCCAGGGAGCACGGAAACACCATATATTTT.

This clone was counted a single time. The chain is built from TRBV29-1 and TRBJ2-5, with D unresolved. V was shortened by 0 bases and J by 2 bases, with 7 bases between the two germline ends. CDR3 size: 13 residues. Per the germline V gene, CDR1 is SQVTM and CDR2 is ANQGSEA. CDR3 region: CSVEDGRQETQYF. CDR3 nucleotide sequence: TGCAGCGTTGAAGACGGAAGACAAGAGACCCAGTACTTC.

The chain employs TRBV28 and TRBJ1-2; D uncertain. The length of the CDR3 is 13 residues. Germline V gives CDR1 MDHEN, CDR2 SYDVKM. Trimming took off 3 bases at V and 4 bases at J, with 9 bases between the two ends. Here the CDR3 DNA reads TGTGCCAGCAGTTTGAGGGCCTCCTATGGCTACACCTTC. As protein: CASSLRASYGYTF.

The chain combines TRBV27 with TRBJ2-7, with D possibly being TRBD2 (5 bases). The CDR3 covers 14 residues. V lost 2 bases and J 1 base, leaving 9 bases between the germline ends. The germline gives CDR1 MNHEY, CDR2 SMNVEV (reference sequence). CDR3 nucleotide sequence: TGTGCCAGCAGTTTACTCCGGACTTCCTACGAGCAGTACTTC. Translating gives CASSLLRTSYEQYF.

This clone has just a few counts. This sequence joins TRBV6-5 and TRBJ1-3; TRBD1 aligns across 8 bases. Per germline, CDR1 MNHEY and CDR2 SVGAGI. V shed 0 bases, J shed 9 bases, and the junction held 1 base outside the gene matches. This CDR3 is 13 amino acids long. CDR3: CASSYSQGATIYF. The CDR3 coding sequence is TGTGCCAGCAGTTACTCCCAGGGGGCCACCATATATTTT.

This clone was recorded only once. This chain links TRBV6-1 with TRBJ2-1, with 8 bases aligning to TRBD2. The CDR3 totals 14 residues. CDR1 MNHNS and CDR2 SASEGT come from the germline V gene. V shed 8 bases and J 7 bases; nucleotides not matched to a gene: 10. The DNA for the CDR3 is TGTGCCAGCCGCCTGACGGGGGGGAAGAATGAGCAGTTCTTC. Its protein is CASRLTGGKNEQFF.

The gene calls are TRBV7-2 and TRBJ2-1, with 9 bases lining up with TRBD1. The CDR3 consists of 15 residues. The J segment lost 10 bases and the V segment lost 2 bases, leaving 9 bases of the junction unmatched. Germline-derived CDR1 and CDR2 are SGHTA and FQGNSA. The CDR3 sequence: CASSLMGQGLEEQFF. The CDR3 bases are TGTGCCAGCAGCTTAATGGGACAGGGCCTCGAGGAGCAGTTCTTC.

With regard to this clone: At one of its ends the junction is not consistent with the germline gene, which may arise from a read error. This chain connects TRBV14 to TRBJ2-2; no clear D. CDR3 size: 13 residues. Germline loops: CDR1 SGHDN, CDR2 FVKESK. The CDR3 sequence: CASSQGNSGELFF. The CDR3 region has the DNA TGTGCCAGCAGCCAAGGAAACAGCGGGGAGCTGTTTTTT.

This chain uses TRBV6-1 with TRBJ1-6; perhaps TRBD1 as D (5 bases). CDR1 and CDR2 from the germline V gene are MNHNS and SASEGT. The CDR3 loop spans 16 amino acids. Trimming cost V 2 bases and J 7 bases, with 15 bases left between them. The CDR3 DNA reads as TGTGCCAGCAGTGAACCGGCCGGGACGGTGAATTCACCCCTCCACTTT. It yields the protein CASSEPAGTVNSPLHF.